This entry lists 9 T cell receptor beta chains sequenced from one sample in a study of graft-versus-host responses after intestinal transplantation. The method was immunoSEQ multiplex PCR; TCRdb's version includes in-frame clones alone and lacks a portion of them. Of 95,000 to 100,000 clones in the sample, more than 70% are singletons; the top ten hold roughly 1.4%. This sample comprised PBMCs, obtained 255 days after intestinal transplant. All receptors derive from a human patient who received an intestinal transplant, so some T cells may come from the graft donor.

V gene TRBV7-2 combines with J gene TRBJ2-7; D may be TRBD1 (6 bases). CDR1 and CDR2 (germline): SGHTA, FQGNSA. V shed 4 bases and J shed 3 bases, with 22 bases lying between them. CDR3 length equals 17 residues. The CDR3 is CASSSPSSGEWVYEQYF. The DNA for the CDR3 is TGTGCCAGCAGCTCGCCGTCCTCAGGGGAATGGGTCTACGAGCAGTACTTC. Together with reference TRBV7-2 and TRBJ2-7, the CDR3 gives the full variable domain: GAGVSQSPSNKVTEKGKDVELRCDPISGHTALYWYRQSLGQGLEFLIYFQGNSAPDKSGLPSDRFSAERTGGSVSTLTIQRTQQEDSAVYLCASSSPSSGEWVYEQYFGPGTRLTVT.

V usage is TRBV6-5 and J usage is TRBJ2-7; no clear D gene. V lost 1 base to trimming and J lost 3 bases, with 7 bases between them. The CDR3 runs 13 residues. The germline V gene encodes CDR1 MNHEY and CDR2 SVGAGI. The CDR3 nucleotides are TGTGCCAGCAGTTACTTGGCCGGCTACGAGCAGTACTTC. It translates to CASSYLAGYEQYF.

The chain joins TRBV4-1 to TRBJ2-3, with 10 bases matching TRBD2. CDR3 length: 17 amino acids. V was clipped by 3 bases and J by 2 bases; unmatched bases: 8. Per germline, CDR1 MGHRA and CDR2 YSYEKL. The CDR3: CASSHPGLAGATDTQYF. DNA of the CDR3: TGCGCCAGCAGCCACCCCGGGCTAGCGGGGGCCACAGATACGCAGTATTTT.

CDR3 residues: CAISDRGPYGYTF. CDR3 nucleotides: TGTGCCATCAGTGATAGGGGGCCATATGGCTACACCTTC. V is TRBV10-3 and J is TRBJ1-2; 7 bases fit TRBD1. CDR1 is ENHRY, CDR2 SYGVKD, per germline. With V trimmed by 3 bases and J by 5 bases, 3 bases remained unmatched. CDR3 length: 13 residues.

This clone was found once. This chain uses TRBV27 with TRBJ1-2; TRBD1 matches 8 bases. CDR3 length equals 14 residues. After removal of 4 bases from V and 4 bases from J, the junction contained 5 bases not matched to a gene. The germline gives CDR1 MNHEY, CDR2 SMNVEV (reference sequence). The CDR3 protein is CASSSGTGLYGYTF. CDR3 nucleotides: TGTGCCAGCAGTTCCGGGACAGGACTCTATGGCTACACCTTC.

J is TRBJ1-1 and V is TRBV19, with 10 bases that match TRBD1. Losses at the gene ends were 5 bases for V and 5 bases for J; bases not matched to a gene: 5. This CDR3 is 14 amino acids long. Germline V lookup: CDR1 LNHDA, CDR2 SQIVND (reference sequence). The CDR3 DNA reads as TGTGCCAGTAGTGATCCGGGACAGGGGACTGAAGCTTTCTTT. The encoded protein is CASSDPGQGTEAFF.

The chain couples TRBV7-9 to TRBJ2-3; 8 nucleotides match TRBD1. V shed 5 bases and J 0 bases; nucleotides not matched to a gene: 7. Looked up from germline, CDR1 is SEHNR and CDR2 is FQNEAQ (reference sequence). CDR3 length equals 16 residues. The CDR3 DNA sequence: TGTGCCAGCAGCCCAAGACAGGGGTATAGCACAGATACGCAGTATTTT. Translating gives CASSPRQGYSTDTQYF. The full variable domain, rest sourced from reference TRBV7-9 and TRBJ2-3, is DTGVSQNPRHKITKRGQNVTFRCDPISEHNRLYWYRQTLGQGPEFLTYFQNEAQLEKSRLLSDRFSAERPKGSFSTLEIQRTEQGDSAMYLCASSPRQGYSTDTQYFGPGTRLTVL.

The rearrangement joins TRBV27 to TRBJ1-2; 8 nucleotides agree with TRBD1. The junction had 4 bases not matched to a gene; V was cut back by 2 bases and J by 5 bases. The CDR3 contains 14 residues. CDR1 is MNHEY and CDR2 is SMNVEV in the germline V gene (reference sequence). The CDR3 is CASSLLGQEYGYTF. The CDR3 DNA follows: TGTGCCAGCAGTTTACTGGGACAGGAGTATGGCTACACCTTC.

By sample share, this clone is medium-sized. The genes are TRBV6-1 and TRBJ2-2; 10 positions match TRBD1. Germline V gives CDR1 MNHNS, CDR2 SASEGT. This CDR3 has 15 amino acids. Trimming at V came to 8 bases and at J to 3 bases, leaving 6 bases not matched to a gene. The CDR3 DNA follows: TGTGCCAGCCCCGCTGGGACAGGGGACACCGGGGAGCTGTTTTTT. As protein: CASPAGTGDTGELFF.